The 10 T cell receptor beta chains presented below share a single source sample, sequenced in a study of blood T cell repertoires in COVID-19 (dated by TCRdb to about 2020). Preparation of the library involved the immunoSEQ multiplex PCR assay. TCRdb carries this immuneACCESS record with in-frame sequences only. Its versions omit some clonotypes, under half of them owing to an unresolved V gene in the studies checked, with the rest unexplained. The sample has a few hundred thousand clones on record, over 85% of them singletons. The ten largest clonotypes hold roughly 0.78% of the sample. Material: peripheral blood. The receptors stem from a man aged 18 to 30 with COVID-19, enrolled during active disease.

The genes are TRBV5-4 and TRBJ2-7, with D tentatively TRBD1 (6 bases). The CDR3 runs to 14 residues. Trimming took off 4 bases at V and 2 bases at J, with 13 bases between the two ends. Germline-derived CDR1 and CDR2 are SGHNT and YYREEE (reference sequence). This CDR3 is CASSPRQDTYEQYF. The DNA of the CDR3 is TGTGCCAGCAGCCCCCGACAGGATACCTACGAGCAGTACTTC.

This clone occurred once. This chain's CDR3 is CASMDAGDTQYF. The CDR3 nucleotides read TGCGCCAGCATGGACGCGGGGGATACGCAGTATTTT. The V call is TRBV10-2, the J call TRBJ2-3, with D maybe TRBD2 (6 bases). V lost 7 bases and J lost 6, with 11 bases in between. Germline assignment: CDR1 WSHSY and CDR2 SAAADI. The CDR3 is 12 amino acids.

The rearrangement uses TRBV21-1 and TRBJ2-3; TRBD1, the D gene given by the table, was not confirmed from the DNA. TRBV21-1 is marked as a pseudogene. The CDR3 consists of 16 residues. The CDR3 loop is CASSTPGQPEPDTQYF. CDR3 in DNA: TGTGCCAGCAGTACCCCGGGACAGCCTGAACCGGATACGCAGTATTTT.

Worth noting for this clone: Other DNA sequences in this sample translate to the same CDR3. The chain recombines TRBV2 with TRBJ2-3; 8 nucleotides align to TRBD2. The CDR3 length is 15 residues. Looked up from germline, CDR1 is SNHLY and CDR2 is FYNNEI. V was pared by 4 bases and J by 1 base, with 4 bases of the junction left unmatched. This CDR3 is CASSGTSGRTDTQYF. The CDR3 DNA sequence: TGTGCCAGCAGTGGCACTAGCGGACGCACAGATACGCAGTATTTT.

This chain joins TRBV7-6 and TRBJ1-1, with D maybe TRBD1 (5 bases). Between the trimmed V and J ends, which lost 4 bases and 0 bases, there was a span of 12 bases. CDR3 length equals 15 residues. Germline V lookup: CDR1 SGHVS, CDR2 FNYEAQ. CDR3 DNA: TGTGCCAGCAGCTCAATACAGGTTCTGAACACTGAAGCTTTCTTT. Translating it yields CASSSIQVLNTEAFF.

This chain connects TRBV15 to TRBJ2-7, with 12 bases lining up with TRBD2. The V gene end was trimmed by 4 bases and the J gene end by 6 bases; junction bases not matched to a gene: 7. Germline lookup yields CDR1 LNHNV and CDR2 YYDKDF (reference sequence). This CDR3 is built from 15 residues. CDR3 sequence (DNA): TGTGCCACCAGCACCCCTACTAGCGGGAGGATCGAGCAGTACTTC. This gives the protein CATSTPTSGRIEQYF. Supplemented by reference TRBV15 and TRBJ2-7, the full variable domain reads DAMVIQNPRYQVTQFGKPVTLSCSQTLNHNVMYWYQQKSSQAPKLLFHYYDKDFNNEADTPDNFQSRRPNTSFCFLDIRSPGLGDTAMYLCATSTPTSGRIEQYFGPGTRLTVT.

For this clone: Additional DNA sequences in this sample encode the identical CDR3. The chain combines TRBV19 with TRBJ1-1; D is unclear. CDR1 is LNHDA and CDR2 is SQIVND in the germline V gene (reference sequence). Trimming cost V 5 bases and J 1 base, with 8 bases left between them. The CDR3 has 13 residues. CDR3 in DNA: TGTGCCAGTAGTTTTCGGGGGAACACTGAAGCTTTCTTT. It yields the protein CASSFRGNTEAFF.

This chain links TRBV5-4 with TRBJ2-1; 9 positions match TRBD1. The V and J ends lost 4 bases and 9 bases, in that order; junction bases with no gene match: 2. Per the germline V gene, CDR1 is SGHNT and CDR2 is YYREEE (reference sequence). This CDR3 has 12 amino acids. CDR3: CASSQTGGEQFF. CDR3 coding DNA: TGTGCCAGCAGCCAGACAGGGGGTGAGCAGTTCTTC.

This chain joins TRBV18 and TRBJ2-1, with unresolved D. V lost 3 bases, J lost 0 bases, and 9 bases lay in between. CDR1 KGHSH and CDR2 LQKENI come from the germline V gene. The CDR3 is made up of 15 amino acids. The CDR3 bases are TGTGCCAGCTCACCTATGGGCTTCTCCTACAATGAGCAGTTCTTC. This codes for CASSPMGFSYNEQFF. Full variable domain (remainder filled in from reference TRBV18 and TRBJ2-1): NAGVMQNPRHLVRRRGQEARLRCSPMKGHSHVYWYRQLPEEGLKFMVYLQKENIIDESGMPKERFSAEFPKEGPSILRIQQVVRGDSAAYFCASSPMGFSYNEQFFGPGTRLTVL.

This rearrangement joins TRBV10-3 to TRBJ2-2, with a tentative D call TRBD2 (5 bases). This CDR3 comprises 15 residues. Looked up from germline, CDR1 is ENHRY and CDR2 is SYGVKD. The germline V and J ends were trimmed by 0 bases and 6 bases, with 11 bases remaining between them. The chain's CDR3 is CAISESPGVAGELFF. In DNA, the CDR3 is TGTGCCATCAGTGAGTCCCCCGGGGTGGCCGGGGAGCTGTTTTTT.